These T cell receptor beta chains were read from a single sample in a study of T cell changes during pregnancy in multiple sclerosis. Assay used: immunoSEQ multiplex PCR; TCRdb lists only in-frame clones, some missing. Among tens of thousands of clones, 91% were seen once, and the ten largest hold around 1.7%. The source was peripheral blood, collected after pregnancy. These receptors came from a female donor in good health, enrolled as a control in a pregnancy study. CDR3s include the opening cysteine and the closing phenylalanine or tryptophan. Fields, in order: clone size, V gene, D gene, J gene, CDR3 DNA, CDR3 protein. D genes are given only for firm matches. Not every row has a clone size; where given, it reads once, few, many or a size class.

size: NA
V: TRBV5-1
D: TRBD1
J: TRBJ1-5
DNA: TGCGCCAGCAGCTTGGATGGGACAGGGAATCAGCCCCAGCATTTT
CDR3: CASSLDGTGNQPQHF

size: NA
V: TRBV6-5
D: TRBD2
J: TRBJ2-7
DNA: TGTGCCAGCAGACCGAGCGGGGGGTCCTACGAGCAGTACTTC
CDR3: CASRPSGGSYEQYF

size: NA
V: TRBV6-6
D: NA
J: TRBJ1-5
DNA: TGTGCCAGCAGTTACGCGACAGTCAATCAGCCCCAGCATTTT
CDR3: CASSYATVNQPQHF

size: once
V: TRBV2
D: NA
J: TRBJ1-5
DNA: TGTGCCAGCAGTGGTCCAGGGGTTCGGCAGCCCCAGCATTTT
CDR3: CASSGPGVRQPQHF

size: NA
V: TRBV18
D: NA
J: TRBJ1-6
DNA: TGTGCCAGCTCACCCACAGACAATAATTCACCCCTCCACTTT
CDR3: CASSPTDNNSPLHF

size: NA
V: TRBV20-1
D: NA
J: TRBJ2-7
DNA: TGCAGTGCTAGAGATGGACAGCTCCCCAACTTC
CDR3: CSARDGQLPNF

size: NA
V: TRBV7-3
D: NA
J: TRBJ2-3
DNA: TGTGCCAGCAGCGCCCAACTCACAGATACGCAGTATTTT
CDR3: CASSAQLTDTQYF

size: NA
V: TRBV28
D: NA
J: TRBJ1-2
DNA: TGTGCCAGCAGTTACCAGGGGCTCTATGGCTACACCTTC
CDR3: CASSYQGLYGYTF

size: NA
V: TRBV4-1
D: NA
J: TRBJ2-1
DNA: TGCGCCAGCAGCCAAGCTCAGGGAGGCTCCTACAATGAGCAGTTCTTC
CDR3: CASSQAQGGSYNEQFF

size: NA
V: TRBV9
D: TRBD2
J: TRBJ2-3
DNA: TGTGCCAGCAGCGTAGGAGGGGCACTAGCGGGGGGGGGCACAGATACGCAGTATTTT
CDR3: CASSVGGALAGGGTDTQYF

size: NA
V: TRBV19
D: TRBD1
J: TRBJ1-1
DNA: TGTGCCAGTACCCGGACAGGGGGGAACACTGAAGCTTTCTTT
CDR3: CASTRTGGNTEAFF

size: NA
V: TRBV2
D: TRBD1
J: TRBJ2-2
DNA: TGTGCCAGCGCCCGGGACAGGGGGACGAACACCGGGGAGCTGTTTTTT
CDR3: CASARDRGTNTGELFF

size: few
V: TRBV29-1
D: NA
J: TRBJ1-1
DNA: TGCAGCGTTGGGGAGACTAAAGCTTTCTTT
CDR3: CSVGETKAFF

size: NA
V: TRBV28
D: TRBD1
J: TRBJ1-1
DNA: TGTGCCAGCAGGGGCGCAGGGGGTTTGAACACTGAAGCTTTCTTT
CDR3: CASRGAGGLNTEAFF

size: NA
V: TRBV7-9
D: NA
J: TRBJ1-2
DNA: TGTGCCAGCAGCTTAGGAGGAGGAGCTAACTATGGCTACACCTTC
CDR3: CASSLGGGANYGYTF

size: NA
V: TRBV13
D: NA
J: TRBJ2-5
DNA: TGTGCCAGCCGGAGGGGACAAGAGACCCAGTACTTC
CDR3: CASRRGQETQYF

size: NA
V: TRBV7-9
D: NA
J: TRBJ1-1
DNA: TGTGCCAGCAGCCGACAAACAGGGTTTGGTAACGAAGCTTTCTTT
CDR3: CASSRQTGFGNEAFF

size: NA
V: TRBV7-9
D: TRBD2
J: TRBJ2-2
DNA: TGTGCCAGCCGTACCAGCGGGGGGTACACCGGGGAGCTGTTTTTT
CDR3: CASRTSGGYTGELFF

size: NA
V: TRBV18
D: TRBD1
J: TRBJ2-5
DNA: TGTGCCAGCTCACCAGGGACAGGGGCGGAGACCCAGTACTTC
CDR3: CASSPGTGAETQYF

size: few
V: TRBV7-9
D: NA
J: TRBJ1-1
DNA: TGTGCCAGCAGCTCAACTCAGGGCACTGAAGCTTTCTTT
CDR3: CASSSTQGTEAFF

size: NA
V: TRBV25-1
D: TRBD2
J: TRBJ2-5
DNA: TGTGCCAGCAGGCGGGGGGGCGTGGAGACCCAGTACTTC
CDR3: CASRRGGVETQYF

size: NA
V: TRBV5-5
D: TRBD1
J: TRBJ2-1
DNA: TGTGCCAGCAGAATCCTCTCCGGGACAGGGGGCGTGAGGCAGTTCTTC
CDR3: CASRILSGTGGVRQFF

size: NA
V: TRBV14
D: NA
J: TRBJ2-1
DNA: TGTGCCAGCAGCCCGACGGGACGGACTACCTACAATGAGCAGTTCTTC
CDR3: CASSPTGRTTYNEQFF

size: NA
V: TRBV4-3
D: NA
J: TRBJ1-2
DNA: TGCGCCAGCAGCCAAGATCTTTCGACAGGATACGGGGGGTATGGCTACACCTTC
CDR3: CASSQDLSTGYGGYGYTF

size: once
V: TRBV2
D: TRBD2
J: TRBJ2-3
DNA: TGTGCCAGCAGTGGGAACGCGCGGGGGACAGATACGCAGTATTTT
CDR3: CASSGNARGTDTQYF

size: once
V: TRBV28
D: TRBD1
J: TRBJ2-7
DNA: TGTGCCAGCAGGGGAACAGGGGGCGGAGACGAGCAGTACTTC
CDR3: CASRGTGGGDEQYF

size: NA
V: TRBV19
D: NA
J: TRBJ1-1
DNA: TGTGCCAGTACCATTGGACAGAGAGTGAACACTGAAGCTTTCTTT
CDR3: CASTIGQRVNTEAFF

size: NA
V: TRBV7-6
D: TRBD2
J: TRBJ2-3
DNA: TGTGCCAGCAGCTTACTCCCAACTAGCGGGGGGGCCGACACAGATACGCAGTATTTT
CDR3: CASSLLPTSGGADTDTQYF

size: NA
V: TRBV6-5
D: TRBD1
J: TRBJ1-5
DNA: TGTGCCAGCAGCCCGGACAGGAATAGCAATCAGCCCCAGCATTTT
CDR3: CASSPDRNSNQPQHF

size: once
V: TRBV6-1
D: NA
J: TRBJ1-1
DNA: TGTGCCAGTGGGAGGGTGGGACTCAACACTGAAGCTTTCTTT
CDR3: CASGRVGLNTEAFF

size: NA
V: TRBV30
D: NA
J: TRBJ2-1
DNA: TGTGCCTGGAGTGTTTCGCAGAATGAGCAGTTCTTC
CDR3: CAWSVSQNEQFF

size: NA
V: TRBV4-3
D: NA
J: TRBJ2-5
DNA: TGCGCCAGCAGCCAAGATCGTTTCGAGACCCAGTACTTC
CDR3: CASSQDRFETQYF

size: NA
V: TRBV15
D: NA
J: TRBJ2-7
DNA: TGTGCCACCAGCAGAGGAGGCGGCACCTACGAGCAGTACTTC
CDR3: CATSRGGGTYEQYF

size: NA
V: TRBV4-1
D: TRBD1
J: TRBJ1-4
DNA: TGCGCCAGCAGCCAGGGACAGGGGGGAACTAATGAAAAACTGTTTTTT
CDR3: CASSQGQGGTNEKLFF

size: NA
V: TRBV6-6
D: NA
J: TRBJ1-3
DNA: TGTGCCTGGGGGGATTCTGGAAACACCATATATTTT
CDR3: CAWGDSGNTIYF

size: NA
V: TRBV2
D: TRBD1
J: TRBJ1-1
DNA: TGTGCCAGCAGGGGACAGCCGAACACTGAAGCTTTCTTT
CDR3: CASRGQPNTEAFF

size: few
V: TRBV4-3
D: TRBD1
J: TRBJ1-2
DNA: TGCGCCAGCAGCCAAGATCGGGGACAGGGTTTCATACCCTATGGCTACACCTTC
CDR3: CASSQDRGQGFIPYGYTF

size: NA
V: TRBV28
D: TRBD2
J: TRBJ2-3
DNA: TGTGCCAGCAGTCAAGCCGGGGGGGCCGATAATACGCAGTATTTT
CDR3: CASSQAGGADNTQYF

size: NA
V: TRBV27
D: NA
J: TRBJ2-2
DNA: TGTGCCAGCACCATGGGCGCGGGGGAGCTGTTTTTT
CDR3: CASTMGAGELFF

size: NA
V: TRBV29-1
D: NA
J: TRBJ2-3
DNA: TGCAGCGTTGCCGTAGATACGCAGTATTTT
CDR3: CSVAVDTQYF

size: once
V: TRBV18
D: TRBD1
J: TRBJ2-7
DNA: TGTGCCAGCTCACCCGGGACAGGGATCCACGAGCAGTACTTC
CDR3: CASSPGTGIHEQYF

size: NA
V: TRBV5-4
D: NA
J: TRBJ1-4
DNA: TGTGCCAGCAGCTTTCTGACCAGCGGGGCTACCGAAAAACTGTTTTTT
CDR3: CASSFLTSGATEKLFF

size: NA
V: TRBV4-1
D: TRBD1
J: TRBJ2-3
DNA: TGCGCCAGCAGCCAAGGGGACAGGGGGCGCGTCGATACGCAGTATTTT
CDR3: CASSQGDRGRVDTQYF

size: NA
V: TRBV14
D: NA
J: TRBJ2-3
DNA: TGTGCCAGCAGCCCTGGGGCGGCAGATACGCAGTATTTT
CDR3: CASSPGAADTQYF

size: NA
V: TRBV7-3
D: NA
J: TRBJ1-4
DNA: TGTGCCAGCAGCCGGACAAGAGATGAAAAACTGTTTTTT
CDR3: CASSRTRDEKLFF

size: NA
V: TRBV7-8
D: NA
J: TRBJ1-2
DNA: TGTGCCAGCACCCGGGGGACCTCTAACTATGGCTACACCTTC
CDR3: CASTRGTSNYGYTF

size: NA
V: TRBV30
D: NA
J: TRBJ2-5
DNA: TGTGCCTGGATAGTAGACACCTTCCAAGAGACCCAGTACTTC
CDR3: CAWIVDTFQETQYF

size: NA
V: TRBV6-1
D: NA
J: TRBJ1-2
DNA: TGTGCCAGCAGTGAACGTCAGGGGTTGGGCTACACCTTC
CDR3: CASSERQGLGYTF

size: NA
V: TRBV2
D: NA
J: TRBJ1-1
DNA: TGTGCCAGCACACCTTTCAGGGCAGAGTTGAACACTGAAGCTTTCTTT
CDR3: CASTPFRAELNTEAFF

size: NA
V: TRBV30
D: NA
J: TRBJ1-5
DNA: TGTGCCTGGAGTTCCTCACGCCTAAATCAGCCCCAGCATTTT
CDR3: CAWSSSRLNQPQHF

size: NA
V: TRBV6-1
D: TRBD2
J: TRBJ2-3
DNA: TGTGCCAGCAGTGAGGGACTAGCGGGGGGGCTGGATACGCAGTATTTT
CDR3: CASSEGLAGGLDTQYF

size: few
V: TRBV30
D: NA
J: TRBJ1-1
DNA: TGTGCCTGGAGTGGACGGGGTGACACTGAAGCTTTCTTT
CDR3: CAWSGRGDTEAFF

size: NA
V: TRBV4-3
D: NA
J: TRBJ2-1
DNA: TGCGCCAGCAGCCAAGATGACAGCCTAAGCTCCTACAATGAGCAGTTCTTC
CDR3: CASSQDDSLSSYNEQFF

size: NA
V: TRBV29-1
D: TRBD2
J: TRBJ2-7
DNA: TGCAGCGTTGAACTGGCGGGGGGGCGCTACGAGCAGTACTTC
CDR3: CSVELAGGRYEQYF

size: NA
V: TRBV10-3
D: NA
J: TRBJ1-5
DNA: TGTGCCTCGGGGCAGGGGCAACAGCCCCAGCATTTT
CDR3: CASGQGQQPQHF

size: NA
V: TRBV5-1
D: NA
J: TRBJ2-1
DNA: TGCGCCAGCAGCCGAGCGGACAGCAACAATGAGCAGTTCTTC
CDR3: CASSRADSNNEQFF

size: NA
V: TRBV4-1
D: TRBD1
J: TRBJ1-2
DNA: TGCGCCAGCAGCCAAACCGGACAGGGGAAGTATGGCTACACCTTC
CDR3: CASSQTGQGKYGYTF